This T cell receptor beta chain was captured by sequencing in a study of radiotherapy plus CTLA-4 blockade in lung cancer. CDR1 is SGHKS, CDR2 YYEKEE, per germline (reference sequence). V was clipped by 4 bases and J by 9 bases; unmatched bases: 1. This CDR3 is 13 amino acids long. Only in-frame clones appear in the TCRdb table, and some are missing; sequencing was by immunoSEQ multiplex PCR. The data hold about 98,000 clones, with 80% to 85% observed a single time. The sequencing here drew on peripheral blood, taken from a patient treated with radiotherapy plus ipilimumab. The rearrangement uses TRBV5-5 and TRBJ2-2; TRBD1 matches at 12 bases. The TCR sequence derives from a human donor with non-small cell lung cancer who had a partial response to radiotherapy plus ipilimumab. The DNA of the CDR3 is TGTGCCAGCAGCGGGGACAGGGGGCGGGAGCTGTTTTTT. Translation gives CASSGDRGRELFF.